This is a list of T cell receptor beta chains from one sample in a study of cytomegalovirus exposure and HLA in healthy donors. Using immunoSEQ multiplex PCR, the repertoire was profiled, and TCRdb retains in-frame clones only, with some absent. This sample has fewer than 250,000 clones, with more than 75% found just once. The sample comprised PBMCs. Receptor source: a male donor in good health and CMV-seronegative. Each CDR3 is given with its conserved first and last residue. The D gene is left open where the match is weak. Where a row states a size, it is once, few, many or the class of an expanded clone; other rows omit it.

size	J	D	V	CDR3	DNA
.	TRBJ2-3	.	TRBV11-2	CASTLISGPTDTQYF	TGTGCCAGCACCCTAATTAGCGGCCCCACAGATACGCAGTATTTT
.	TRBJ2-5	TRBD2	TRBV4-1	CASSPLVKTSGQETQYF	TGCGCCAGCAGCCCACTGGTAAAGACTAGCGGGCAAGAGACCCAGTACTTC
.	TRBJ1-3	.	TRBV11-2	CASSPDSAEMNTIYF	TGTGCCAGCAGCCCCGACAGCGCGGAAATGAACACCATATATTTT
.	TRBJ1-1	TRBD1	TRBV7-9	CASSSSGGNTEAFF	TGTGCCAGCAGCTCTTCAGGGGGAAACACTGAAGCTTTCTTT
.	TRBJ1-1	.	TRBV19	CASSTELGGTEAFF	TGTGCCAGTAGTACCGAGTTAGGGGGCACTGAAGCTTTCTTT
.	TRBJ2-5	TRBD1	TRBV6-1	CASRRLQGKTQYF	TGTGCCAGCAGACGCTTACAGGGGAAGACCCAGTACTTC
.	TRBJ2-1	.	TRBV6-1	CASHQGSSYNEQFF	TGTGCCAGCCATCAGGGAAGCTCCTACAATGAGCAGTTCTTC
few	TRBJ1-1	.	TRBV5-4	CASSLGRLNTEAFF	TGTGCCAGCAGCTTGGGGAGATTGAACACTGAAGCTTTCTTT
.	TRBJ1-5	.	TRBV7-3	CASSLAPGKQPQHF	TGTGCCAGCAGCTTAGCGCCAGGGAAGCAGCCCCAGCATTTT
.	TRBJ2-7	.	TRBV5-1	CASSLDRYSYEQYF	TGCGCCAGCAGCTTGGATCGGTACTCCTACGAGCAGTACTTC
.	TRBJ2-5	TRBD2	TRBV9	CASSGPPRAGDRETQYF	TGTGCCAGCAGCGGACCCCCCAGGGCGGGAGACCGGGAGACCCAGTACTTC
.	TRBJ2-7	.	TRBV5-1	CASSLLGYEQYF	TGCGCCAGCAGCTTGCTCGGGTACGAGCAGTACTTC
.	TRBJ2-5	.	TRBV7-3	CASSLHPSVETQYF	TGTGCCAGCAGCTTACACCCTAGCGTAGAGACCCAGTACTTC
.	TRBJ2-7	.	TRBV4-1	CASSQEGLKASSYEQYF	TGCGCCAGCAGCCAAGAGGGACTCAAGGCTAGCTCCTACGAGCAGTACTTC
.	TRBJ2-1	TRBD2	TRBV15	CATSRDGGSGSYNEQFF	TGTGCCACCAGCAGAGACGGCGGGAGTGGGTCCTACAATGAGCAGTTCTTC
once	TRBJ2-1	TRBD2	TRBV5-1	CASSLGSSGSEQFF	TGCGCCAGCAGCTTGGGCTCTAGCGGCTCTGAGCAGTTCTTC
.	TRBJ1-2	TRBD1	TRBV9	CASSVDPTGDRNYGYTF	TGTGCCAGCAGCGTAGACCCGACAGGGGATCGTAACTATGGCTACACCTTC
.	TRBJ2-7	TRBD1	TRBV5-1	CASSPRDRAYEQYF	TGCGCCAGCAGCCCCCGGGACAGGGCCTACGAGCAGTACTTC
.	TRBJ1-1	.	TRBV27	CASSLLRQGSGEAFF	TGTGCCAGCAGTTTATTGCGGCAGGGAAGTGGTGAAGCTTTCTTT
.	TRBJ2-7	TRBD1	TRBV6-4	CASSDSGTGPPPQYF	TGTGCCAGCAGTGACTCGGGGACAGGCCCTCCGCCGCAGTACTTC
once	TRBJ2-2	.	TRBV5-1	CASSLDGGTGELFF	TGCGCCAGCAGCTTGGACGGGGGTACCGGGGAGCTGTTTTTT
.	TRBJ1-4	.	TRBV19	CASSRGKTNEKLFF	TGTGCCAGTAGTAGGGGCAAAACTAATGAAAAACTGTTTTTT
.	TRBJ2-7	TRBD1	TRBV7-9	CASSYAAGGNTYEQYF	TGTGCCAGCAGCTACGCCGCAGGGGGTAATACCTACGAGCAGTACTTC
.	TRBJ2-1	TRBD1	TRBV7-9	CSSSHEDRGPYHEQFF	TGTTCCAGCAGCCACGAGGACAGGGGCCCCTACCATGAGCAGTTCTTC
.	TRBJ1-4	TRBD1	TRBV5-4	CASSFRGQGKEKLFF	TGTGCCAGCAGCTTTAGGGGACAGGGGAAAGAAAAACTGTTTTTT
.	TRBJ2-3	.	TRBV6-5	CASSHPGVGTDTQYF	TGTGCCAGCAGCCATCCGGGGGTGGGCACAGATACGCAGTATTTT
.	TRBJ2-3	.	TRBV30	CARFEELTDTQYF	TGTGCCAGATTCGAAGAACTCACAGATACGCAGTATTTT
.	TRBJ2-3	.	TRBV19	CASSFVAFSSTDTQYF	TGTGCCAGTAGTTTTGTAGCGTTTTCTAGCACAGATACGCAGTATTTT
.	TRBJ2-5	.	TRBV19	CASSIGLKIEGTQYF	TGTGCCAGTAGTATCGGACTAAAAATTGAAGGGACCCAGTACTTC
.	TRBJ2-3	TRBD2	TRBV4-1	CASSHIAGATDTQYF	TGCGCCAGCAGCCACATAGCGGGGGCAACAGATACGCAGTATTTT
once	TRBJ1-5	TRBD1	TRBV7-2	CASSWTGQPQHF	TGTGCCAGCAGCTGGACAGGCCAGCCCCAGCATTTT
.	TRBJ1-2	.	TRBV7-2	CASSLEGVARYGYTF	TGTGCCAGCAGCTTAGAGGGGGTGGCCCGCTATGGCTACACCTTC
few	TRBJ2-6	.	TRBV18	CASSQQGIFSGANVLTF	TGTGCCAGCTCCCAACAGGGCATCTTCTCTGGGGCCAACGTCCTGACTTTC
few	TRBJ1-1	.	TRBV30	CAWSVRNRVTEAFF	TGTGCCTGGAGTGTCCGAAACAGGGTGACTGAAGCTTTCTTT
.	TRBJ1-1	.	TRBV2	CASSEQRIEAFF	TGTGCCAGCAGTGAGCAGAGGATCGAAGCTTTCTTT
.	TRBJ2-7	.	TRBV6-1	CASSHWTAIYEQYF	TGTGCCAGCAGTCATTGGACAGCGATCTACGAGCAGTACTTC
.	TRBJ2-1	.	TRBV4-1	CASSQLLALSYNEQFF	TGCGCCAGCAGCCAGCTTCTAGCGCTATCCTACAATGAGCAGTTCTTC
.	TRBJ2-1	.	TRBV18	CASSPPTTTGRQFF	TGTGCCAGCTCACCCCCGACTACTACAGGGCGGCAGTTCTTC
.	TRBJ2-4	.	TRBV30	CAWSLSGYIQYF	TGTGCCTGGAGCCTCAGCGGGTACATTCAGTACTTC
.	TRBJ2-5	TRBD1	TRBV10-3	CAISTGVRETQYF	TGTGCCATCAGTACAGGGGTCCGGGAGACCCAGTACTTC
.	TRBJ2-2	.	TRBV25-1	CASRERGGANTGELFF	TGTGCCAGCAGAGAAAGGGGGGGGGCCAACACCGGGGAGCTGTTTTTT
.	TRBJ2-7	.	TRBV2	CARAVTGRRYEQYF	TGTGCCAGGGCCGTGACGGGTCGGAGGTACGAGCAGTACTTC
once	TRBJ2-1	.	TRBV9	CASSVAQWYNEQFF	TGTGCCAGCAGCGTAGCCCAGTGGTACAATGAGCAGTTCTTC
.	TRBJ2-1	.	TRBV29-1	CSVVGGEQFF	TGCAGCGTTGTAGGGGGTGAGCAGTTCTTC
.	TRBJ2-3	TRBD2	TRBV27	CASSSGRLAGVPDTQYF	TGTGCCAGCAGTTCCGGACGACTAGCGGGAGTGCCAGATACGCAGTATTTT
.	TRBJ2-1	.	TRBV5-1	CASSSLAPGNEQFF	TGCGCCAGCAGCTCCCTGGCACCTGGCAATGAGCAGTTCTTC
.	TRBJ2-5	.	TRBV27	CASSSPGGGVKTQYF	TGTGCCAGCAGTTCCCCCGGTGGGGGCGTAAAGACCCAGTACTTC
once	TRBJ2-3	TRBD1	TRBV2	CASVQGAGDTQYF	TGTGCCAGTGTCCAGGGGGCAGGGGATACGCAGTATTTT